This TCR beta chain stems from a study of TIL therapy for anti-PD-1-resistant metastatic lung cancer. The CDR3 length is 13 residues. V was clipped by 4 bases and J by 9 bases, with 18 bases between them. Germline V lookup: CDR1 GTSNPN, CDR2 SVGIG (reference sequence). The time point was: pre-treatment sample, taken before nivolumab and TIL therapy. This was the immunoSEQ v3 assay. The assay was immunoSEQ multiplex PCR, and TCRdb's table has in-frame clones only and misses some. The sample yields tens of thousands of clones, approximately 86% seen once. This clone has just one count. The TCR originated in a person between 25 and 79 years old with non-small cell lung cancer. Sample: blood, taken at baseline. The V gene is TRBV30, the J gene TRBJ1-2; D possibly corresponds to TRBD1 (5 bases). The chain's CDR3 is CAWNLRGESSYTF. Here the CDR3 DNA reads TGTGCCTGGAACCTTAGGGGAGAATCAAGCTACACCTTC. Combining the CDR3 with reference TRBV30 and TRBJ1-2 gives the whole variable domain SQTIHQWPATLVQPVGSPLSLECTVEGTSNPNLYWYRQAAGRGLQLLFYSVGIGQISSEVPQNLSASRPQDRQFILSSKKLLLSDSGFYLCAWNLRGESSYTFGSGTRLTVV.